This T cell receptor (beta chain) was found in a study of CD8 T cells in Susac syndrome (dated by TCRdb to the late 2010s). Regarding the research as a whole: Whether CD8+ T cell activation and differentiation in Susac syndrome was antigen driven was tested using repertoire sequencing. Broader findings and caveats from the paper: The TCR sequencing and HLA analysis was acknowledged to have included a relatively small number of individuals.

RNA was extracted using the RNeasy kit, and about 0.45 to 1 microgram was reverse transcribed with random hexamers. TCR beta CDR3 regions were amplified with the immunoSEQ multiplex PCR assay covering 54 Vbeta and 13 Jbeta segments. PCR amplification bias was corrected using a synthetic template baseline for primer optimization and computational correction. In the authors' own workflow: Only productive sequences were kept, with reads annotated to V, D and J genes according to IMGT and analyzed in immunoSEQ Analyzer. Clonality was calculated as one minus the Shannon entropy normalized by log2 of the number of productive unique sequences. For each patient and control, public and private clones were evaluated within the 100 most prevalent clones. A clone was defined as Susac-specific if it was absent from the healthy and MS cohorts, from over 1,000 published viral clones and from other ImmuneACCESS disease sequences. The public reads were quality trimmed at Q25 with fastp and then assembled into clones with MiXCR by TCRdb, keeping productive beta chains. Rows merge per CDR3 protein into single entries with the most common DNA and genes. These V and J calls rely on TCRdb rather than the paper's analysis. This sample has hundreds of thousands of distinct CDR3 sequences in its table, and around 93% of those were observed once. Around 0.072% of the sample lies in the top ten.

Peripheral blood CD8+ and CD4+ T cells from healthy donors, Susac syndrome patients and multiple sclerosis patients were profiled using high-throughput TCR beta sequencing. The multiple sclerosis controls were treatment-naive patients whose relapsing-remitting disease, either stable or active, fulfilled the revised McDonald criteria. CD8+ TEMRA cells were enriched by FACS, while bulk CD8+ and CD4+ T cells were purified by magnetic negative isolation. Blood was collected in EDTA tubes and processed within 24 hours, with PBMCs isolated through density gradient centrifugation. PBMCs intended for TCR sequencing were cryopreserved in liquid nitrogen and were subsequently thawed in a 37 degrees C water bath. Purity of sorted or isolated CD4+, CD8+ and CD8+ TEMRA cells was at least 90%. As for this clonotype: Its specific antigen is unknown. Base qualities are not provided; no much larger clone lies one nucleotide away.

The sequencing input was CD4+ T cells from PBMCs. This clonotype was obtained from a human donor with multiple sclerosis.

The nucleotide sequence is given as TGTGCCAGCAGCTTTTTAGCAGGGGGCAAGGGCTATAATTCACCCCTCCACTTT. Its translation reads: CASSFLAGGKGYNSPLHF. The receptor chain draws on TRBV7-2 and TRBJ1-6; 8 middle bases align to TRBD1. For CDR1 and CDR2, the germline V gene lists SGHTA and FQGNSA. The CDR3 starts with the cysteine, ends with the phenylalanine, and has 18 residues. CDR3 DNA only is kept here, 54 bases in frame from base 1. The germline V end is reduced by 3 bases and the J end by 3 bases; junction bases left unmatched: 10.